This T cell receptor (beta chain) comes out of a study of a mutant IDH1 vaccine in newly diagnosed glioma. On the study more broadly: Those enrolled had earlier been treated with radiotherapy, temozolomide, or both, mostly both.

The CDR3 is made up of 12 amino acids. The V end was cut by 2 bases, the J end by 3 bases, with 5 bases between. Germline-derived CDR1 and CDR2 are PRHDT and FYEKMQ (reference sequence). As to this clone: Antigen specificity is unknown.

The repertoire was sequenced with immunoSEQ multiplex PCR; TCRdb's copy has only in-frame clones and lacks some. The sample records 40,000 to 65,000 clones, 78% being singletons. Overall study results and limits: Among all patients, vaccine-induced immune responses occurred in about 93%.

The time point: week 5, during vaccination. The vaccine gave 300 ug of a 20-mer mutant IDH1 peptide subcutaneously per dose. This sample comprised PBMCs, obtained from a glioma patient whose treatment included an IDH1 peptide vaccine. This sequence was found in a woman between 40 and 50 years old with glioma. The chain employs TRBV13 and TRBJ2-7; no clear D gene. This CDR3 is CASSLSSYEQYF. The CDR3 DNA is TGTGCCAGCAGCTTATCCAGCTACGAGCAGTACTTC.